This T cell receptor beta chain came from a study of human T cells and chemical hapten exposure. Study overall: Small differences in pooled library volume mainly drove the variation in TCR yields per sample. Study outcomes and limitations: Relative to control repertoires, expanded TCRs gave rise to significantly more large CDR3 similarity clusters.

There are many counts of this clonotype. Its antigen is as yet unknown. In the original processing: A per-sample median of around 100,000 TCRs was observed, with a range of about 20,000 to 750,000. Using its own MiXCR run on the RACE reads, TCRdb lists one record per CDR3 protein. It is TCRdb's table, rather than the study itself, that gives the V and J calls and clone size. Seen here are roughly 50,000 distinct CDR3 sequences, 9.9% observed once, and the top ten hold over 15%. Time point: patch test 3, about 24 weeks after DPC sensitization. Described treatment: therapeutic diphenylcyclopropenone sensitization with weekly scalp DPC. Total RNA was isolated from unfractionated whole blood. The CDR3 spans 12 residues. Germline CDR1 is SQVTM and CDR2 is ANQGSEA. V dropped 3 bases and J dropped 9 bases, with 11 bases sitting between them.

The sequence derives from a woman aged 40 to 50 with alopecia areata. Some clones in this sample may be carry-over from other donors' samples. The specimen was whole blood, collected in connection with sensitization to the hapten diphenylcyclopropenone (DPC). This sequence joins TRBV29-1 and TRBJ2-2; D possibly matches TRBD1 or TRBD2 (5 bases each). The CDR3: CSVEGVHRELFF. CDR3 nucleotide sequence: TGCAGCGTTGAGGGGGTCCACCGGGAGCTGTTTTTT.